The 27 T cell receptor beta chains reported below all come from one sample, sequenced in a study of control samples from healthy donors and cancer patients. Here immunoSEQ multiplex PCR was the method, and the copy in TCRdb shows in-frame clones only, minus some. Found here are approximately 170,000 clones, about nine tenths of them singletons; the top ten hold more than 1.3%. The source material was blood. Receptors originate from a woman aged 25-40 years in good health.

CDR3 residues: CASSFQGATTGELFF. The CDR3 nucleotides read TGTGCCAGCAGCTTCCAGGGGGCAACCACCGGGGAGCTGTTTTTT. The chain has TRBV7-9 and TRBJ2-2; 8 bases align to TRBD1. The CDR3 is 15 residues long. V was pared by 3 bases and J by 4 bases, with 4 bases of the junction left unmatched. CDR1 and CDR2 from the germline V gene are SEHNR and FQNEAQ (reference sequence). Full variable domain (outside the CDR3, taken from reference TRBV7-9 and TRBJ2-2): DTGVSQNPRHKITKRGQNVTFRCDPISEHNRLYWYRQTLGQGPEFLTYFQNEAQLEKSRLLSDRFSAERPKGSFSTLEIQRTEQGDSAMYLCASSFQGATTGELFFGEGSRLTVL.

This chain joins TRBV19 and TRBJ2-7; 8 bases agree with TRBD1. Germline-derived CDR1 and CDR2 are LNHDA and SQIVND (reference sequence). The CDR3 totals 14 residues. J was trimmed by 2 bases and V by 5 bases; bases with no gene match: 5. CDR3 amino acids: CASSPLTGAYEQYF. CDR3 bases: TGTGCCAGTAGTCCCCTGACAGGGGCCTACGAGCAGTACTTC.

The J gene is TRBJ2-1, the V gene TRBV7-9; D remains ambiguous. This CDR3 comprises 15 residues. Germline V gene data show CDR1 as SEHNR and CDR2 as FQNEAQ (reference sequence). V was shortened by 4 bases and J by 2 bases, with 12 bases between the two germline ends. This chain's CDR3 is CASSSPRAPYNEQFF. The CDR3 coding sequence is TGTGCCAGCAGCTCCCCTAGAGCCCCCTACAATGAGCAGTTCTTC.

The chain recombines TRBV3-1 (or the pseudogene TRBV3-2) with TRBJ2-5; 9 bases are a match to TRBD1. The CDR3 covers 17 residues. After removal of 0 bases from V and 4 bases from J, the junction contained 9 bases not matched to a gene. Germline values: CDR1 LGHDT, CDR2 YNNKEL (reference sequence). For the CDR3, the DNA is TGTGCCAGCAGCCAAGATATACAGGGGGCTAGGGGAGAGACCCAGTACTTC. Its translation is CASSQDIQGARGETQYF.

The CDR3 reads CASSGDYEQYF. CDR3 DNA sequence: TGTGCCAGCAGCGGAGATTACGAGCAGTACTTC. This rearrangement joins TRBV3-1 (or the pseudogene TRBV3-2) to TRBJ2-7; D not certain. V lost 5 bases, J lost 4 bases, and 6 bases lay in between. The CDR3 contains 11 residues. In germline, CDR1 is LGHDT, CDR2 YNNKEL (reference sequence).

The chain employs TRBV28 and TRBJ1-3; D is uncertain. CDR1 and CDR2 from the germline V gene are MDHEN and SYDVKM. CDR3 size: 13 residues. The V end lost 5 bases, the J end lost 0 bases, and 5 bases lay between the germline ends. The CDR3 region has the DNA TGTGCCAGCAGTCGGAGCTCTGGAAACACCATATATTTT. Translating it yields CASSRSSGNTIYF.

This rearrangement joins TRBV18 to TRBJ1-1; 7 bases are shared with TRBD1. The CDR3 sequence is 14 residues long. The V gene end was trimmed by 3 bases and the J gene end by 3 bases; junction bases not matched to a gene: 4. Germline V CDR1 and CDR2: KGHSH, LQKENI. CDR3 nucleotides: TGTGCCAGCTCACCCCCAGGGGGGCACACTGAAGCTTTCTTT. Translated, it gives CASSPPGGHTEAFF.

The V call is TRBV9, the J call TRBJ2-3; D gene unclear. V lost 1 base and J lost 4, with 7 bases in between. CDR3 size: 13 residues. The germline V gene has CDR1 SGDLS and CDR2 YYNGEE. This chain's CDR3 is CASSVQLSDTQYF. DNA for the CDR3: TGTGCCAGCAGCGTACAACTATCAGATACGCAGTATTTT.

The CDR3 sequence is CASSLWREGKNIQYF. CDR3 nucleotide sequence: TGTGCCAGCAGTTTATGGAGGGAGGGCAAAAACATTCAGTACTTC. The chain is built from TRBV28 and TRBJ2-4; 7 bases agree with TRBD2. This CDR3 is built from 15 residues. Germline CDR1 is MDHEN and CDR2 is SYDVKM. V was clipped by 0 bases and J by 3 bases; unmatched bases: 2.

This sequence joins TRBV2 and TRBJ1-1, with D maybe TRBD1 (5 bases). Germline loops: CDR1 SNHLY, CDR2 FYNNEI. The V and J ends lost 6 bases and 7 bases respectively, with 12 bases between them. The CDR3 consists of 12 residues. In DNA form, the CDR3 reads TGTGCCAGCAGGAGGGGCGATGGTGAAGCTTTCTTT. It codes for CASRRGDGEAFF.

On this clone itself: This sample also contains other DNA sequences that code for the same CDR3. The chain links TRBV19 to TRBJ2-3; D may correspond to TRBD1 or TRBD2 (5 bases each). Trimming took 1 base from V and 1 from J, leaving 9 bases between them. Germline V gives CDR1 LNHDA, CDR2 SQIVND (reference sequence). The CDR3 is 15 amino acids. The CDR3 DNA reads as TGTGCCAGTAGTATAGGAGGGGTTGGCACAGATACGCAGTATTTT. Protein product: CASSIGGVGTDTQYF.

The rearrangement uses TRBV3-1 (or the pseudogene TRBV3-2) and TRBJ2-1; weak D call: TRBD1 (5 bases). From germline, CDR1 is LGHDT and CDR2 YNNKEL (reference sequence). V lost 3 bases, J lost 9 bases, and 9 bases lay in between. CDR3 size: 12 residues. The CDR3 DNA reads as TGTGCCAGCAGCCACCCCACAGGTGAGCAGTTCTTC. Protein product: CASSHPTGEQFF.

The V and J genes are TRBV5-6 and TRBJ2-7; 7 bases are shared with TRBD2. In germline, CDR1 is SGHDT, CDR2 YYEEEE. This CDR3 has 13 residues. With V trimmed by 3 bases and J by 3 bases, 3 bases remained unmatched. The CDR3 DNA reads TGTGCCAGCAGCTGGGGAGGGAACTACGAGCAGTACTTC. Translated, it gives CASSWGGNYEQYF.

This CDR3 is CATSRDTSGNTIYF. The CDR3 DNA reads as TGTGCCACCAGCAGAGACACCTCTGGAAACACCATATATTTT. The V and J genes are TRBV15 and TRBJ1-3; D ambiguous. Trimming shortened V by 0 bases and J by 0 bases, and 3 bases separated the two germline ends. Germline CDR1 and CDR2: LNHNV and YYDKDF (reference sequence). The CDR3 is 14 amino acids.

This clone turned up a few times. This chain connects TRBV7-2 to TRBJ1-2; TRBD1 matches at 8 bases. Germline V gene sequence: CDR1 SGHTA, CDR2 FQGNSA. This CDR3 is 13 amino acids long. V lost 5 bases, J lost 7 bases, and 6 bases stayed unmatched. The CDR3: CASSPDRVSGYTF. The CDR3 DNA sequence: TGTGCCAGCAGCCCGGACAGGGTCTCTGGCTACACCTTC.

The chain uses TRBV7-3 and TRBJ2-5; 10 bases are shared with TRBD2. This CDR3 comprises 15 residues. The trim removed 5 bases at V and 1 base at J, leaving 4 bases unmatched. Germline-derived CDR1 and CDR2 are SGHTA and FQGTGA. The CDR3 DNA is TGTGCCAGCAGCCCGGGGACTAGCGTCCAAGAGACCCAGTACTTC. Translation: CASSPGTSVQETQYF.

This clone was seen more than once but under ten times. V and J are TRBV9 and TRBJ2-3; 8 bases agree with TRBD2. With V trimmed by 2 bases and J by 4 bases, 3 bases remained unmatched. The germline V gene encodes CDR1 SGDLS and CDR2 YYNGEE. There are 14 residues in the CDR3. CDR3 residues: CASSVSGRADTQYF. The CDR3 DNA sequence: TGTGCCAGCAGCGTCAGCGGGAGAGCAGATACGCAGTATTTT.

V is TRBV21-1 and J is TRBJ2-7; TRBD2 was called by the table and not checked on the DNA. TRBV21-1 is reported as a pseudogene. This CDR3 contains 15 residues. This CDR3 reads CASSKGLAGVYEQYF. For the CDR3, the DNA is TGTGCCAGCAGCAAAGGGCTAGCGGGAGTCTACGAGCAGTACTTC.

This clone was observed a few times. The J gene is TRBJ2-2, the V gene TRBV9; possibly TRBD1 or TRBD2 for D (6 bases each). This CDR3 region has 15 residues. Trimming cost V 3 bases and J 5 bases, with 14 bases left between them. The germline V gene encodes CDR1 SGDLS and CDR2 YYNGEE. DNA for the CDR3: TGTGCCAGCAGCGGGTTGCAGGGGAGGACCGGGGAGCTGTTTTTT. Translating it yields CASSGLQGRTGELFF.

The rearrangement links TRBV7-9 to TRBJ1-3; no clear D. The CDR3 is 12 residues long. The ends were cut back, 2 bases at V and 4 bases at J, with 3 bases in the middle. Germline V gene data show CDR1 as SEHNR and CDR2 as FQNEAQ (reference sequence). DNA of the CDR3: TGTGCCAGCAGCTTATCAGGAAACACCATATATTTT. This gives the protein CASSLSGNTIYF.

Remarks on this clone: The same CDR3 can be traced to other DNA sequences in this sample. The genes are TRBV4-3 and TRBJ1-1; TRBD1 might be the D (5 bases). The V and J ends lost 0 bases and 3 bases respectively, with 5 bases between them. The CDR3 has 13 residues. In germline, CDR1 is LGHNA, CDR2 YSLEER. CDR3 DNA sequence: TGCGCCAGCAGCCAAGACAGGGACACTGAAGCTTTCTTT. Its translation is CASSQDRDTEAFF.

The chain employs TRBV11-3 and TRBJ2-3; tentative D call: TRBD2 (6 bases). The germline V gene has CDR1 SGHNT and CDR2 YENEEA. Trimming removed 1 base at V and 1 base at J, with 15 bases between. CDR3 length: 17 amino acids. CDR3 sequence: CASSLGRREVGTDTQYF. CDR3 coding DNA: TGTGCCAGCAGCTTAGGTCGGAGGGAGGTCGGCACAGATACGCAGTATTTT.

The V gene is TRBV7-9, the J gene TRBJ2-7, with 11 bases that match TRBD2. The CDR3 loop spans 15 amino acids. Germline V lookup: CDR1 SEHNR, CDR2 FQNEAQ (reference sequence). The junction had 3 bases not matched to a gene; V was cut back by 5 bases and J by 0 bases. The chain's CDR3 is CASSTTSGSSYEQYF. The CDR3 region has the DNA TGTGCCAGCAGCACCACTAGCGGGAGCTCCTACGAGCAGTACTTC.

The chain joins TRBV10-3 to TRBJ1-5; tentatively, D is TRBD1 (5 bases). This CDR3 spans 14 amino acids. Trimming left V 2 bases short and J 4 bases short, with 9 bases between. Germline V gives CDR1 ENHRY, CDR2 SYGVKD. CDR3 amino acids: CAISEDSPNQPQHF. The CDR3, as DNA: TGTGCCATCAGTGAGGACAGCCCTAATCAGCCCCAGCATTTT.

The genes are TRBV30 and TRBJ2-2; D unresolved. The CDR3 consists of 12 residues. Trimming took 2 bases from V and 3 from J, leaving 4 bases between them. Germline-derived CDR1 and CDR2 are GTSNPN and SVGIG (reference sequence). CDR3 sequence reads: CAWSKDTGELFF. The CDR3 coding sequence is TGTGCCTGGAGTAAGGACACCGGGGAGCTGTTTTTT.

The chain links TRBV30 to TRBJ2-1, with 11 bases fitting TRBD2. There are 14 residues in the CDR3. Germline CDR1 is GTSNPN and CDR2 is SVGIG (reference sequence). V trimming: 3 bases; J trimming: 3 bases; junction bases outside the gene matches: 1. CDR3 region: CAWRLAGVYNEQFF. Here the CDR3 DNA reads TGTGCCTGGAGACTAGCGGGAGTCTACAATGAGCAGTTCTTC. The variable domain in full, completed from reference TRBV30 and TRBJ2-1, reads SQTIHQWPATLVQPVGSPLSLECTVEGTSNPNLYWYRQAAGRGLQLLFYSVGIGQISSEVPQNLSASRPQDRQFILSSKKLLLSDSGFYLCAWRLAGVYNEQFFGPGTRLTVL.

Details on this clone: Other nucleotide sequences from this sample produce the same CDR3. The gene calls are TRBV20-1 and TRBJ2-7, with D perhaps TRBD2 (6 bases). There are 11 residues in the CDR3. Germline V gives CDR1 DFQATT, CDR2 SNEGSKA (reference sequence). The V end lost 3 bases, the J end lost 3 bases, and 6 bases lay between the germline ends. CDR3 bases: TGCAGTGCTAGTAGCGGCTACGAGCAGTACTTC. Protein product: CSASSGYEQYF.